These 22 T cell receptor beta chains were all obtained from the same sample, sequenced in a study of blood T cells in healthy people across ages. Combining a sample-barcoded 5' primer with a J-beta primer mix, a second PCR ran for about 7 to 12 cycles. TCRdb redid the calling of the 5' RACE reads with MiXCR, one entry per CDR3 protein. The repertoire holds approximately 1,000,000 distinct CDR3 sequences, with around two fifths as singletons. Material for sequencing was blood. The receptors shown here come from a man between 18 and 29 years old in good health.

V usage is TRBV3-1 and J usage is TRBJ2-7; D tentatively reads TRBD1 or TRBD2 (5 bases each). This CDR3 spans 17 amino acids. Germline CDR1 reads LGHDT; CDR2 reads YNNKEL (reference sequence). Trimming removed 0 bases at V and 2 bases at J, with 17 bases between. The CDR3, as DNA: TGTGCCAGCAGCCAAGATGAGTTTCGGCAGGGAGCCTACGAGCAGTACTTC. Its protein is CASSQDEFRQGAYEQYF.

This clonotype showed up many times. The gene calls are TRBV29-1 and TRBJ2-7, with D possibly TRBD1 on 5 matching bases. This CDR3 comprises 13 residues. The germline V and J ends were trimmed by 1 base and 4 bases, with 11 bases remaining between them. From germline, CDR1 is SQVTM and CDR2 ANQGSEA. Written as DNA, the CDR3 is TGCAGCGTTGAAGGTCAGGGTGGGTACGAGCAGTACTTC. It specifies CSVEGQGGYEQYF.

The gene calls are TRBV6-6 and TRBJ2-1; 8 bases map to TRBD2. Near its end, the DNA agrees better with TRBJ2-7, so the J call may be wrong. This CDR3 comprises 17 residues. Germline lookup yields CDR1 MNHNY and CDR2 SVGAGI (reference sequence). The CDR3 bases are TGTGCCAGCAGCCTTACCTTCGGGGGGGCGGTCTACAATGAGCAGTACTTC. This sequence encodes CASSLTFGGAVYNEQYF.

This clonotype has a handful of counts. The V gene is TRBV20-1, the J gene TRBJ2-3; a possible D gene is TRBD2 (5 bases). The CDR3 contains 14 residues. V shed 1 base and J shed 2 bases, with 10 bases lying between them. The germline V gene has CDR1 DFQATT and CDR2 SNEGSKA (reference sequence). CDR3 nucleotides: TGCAGTGCTAGAGGGATTGACTACACAGATACGCAGTATTTT. Its protein is CSARGIDYTDTQYF.

This clonotype was seen ten or more times. The rearrangement links TRBV13 to TRBJ1-5; tentatively, D is TRBD1 (6 bases). The CDR3 extends over 15 amino acids. Germline V gene lookup returns CDR1 PRHDT and CDR2 FYEKMQ (reference sequence). V was cut by 0 bases and J by 4 bases, with 10 bases left in between. The CDR3 loop reads CASSLGTGRNQPQHF. For the CDR3, the DNA is TGTGCCAGCAGCTTAGGGACAGGTCGGAATCAGCCCCAGCATTTT.

This clonotype was observed a handful of times. This chain uses TRBV5-1 with TRBJ1-2, with a weak D call TRBD1 (6 bases). Germline V gene data show CDR1 as SGHRS and CDR2 as YFSETQ. The CDR3 sequence is 14 residues long. Trimming took off 0 bases at V and 3 bases at J, with 9 bases between the two ends. CDR3 region: CASSLAGHDYGYTF. The CDR3, as DNA: TGCGCCAGCAGCTTGGCGGGACACGACTATGGCTACACCTTC.

This clonotype was observed a single time. A read error may account for a junction end that differs from germline. The CDR3 spells CASNAGDNKKLFF. The CDR3 DNA is TGTGCCAGCAACGCAGGGGATAATAAAAAACTGTTTTTT. This sequence joins TRBV25-1 and TRBJ1-4; tentative D call: TRBD1 (6 bases). The CDR3 contains 13 residues. Germline V gene data show CDR1 as MGHDK and CDR2 as SYGVNS.

The chain recombines TRBV2 with TRBJ2-1; tentative D call: TRBD1 (6 bases). The germline CDR1 and CDR2 sequences are SNHLY and FYNNEI. This CDR3 has 9 amino acids. V shed 9 bases and J shed 10 bases, with 7 bases lying between them. CDR3 sequence reads: CASGQEQFF. DNA of the CDR3: TGTGCCAGTGGACAGGAGCAGTTCTTC.

The gene calls are TRBV5-1 and TRBJ2-5; D ambiguous. Germline V gene sequence: CDR1 SGHRS, CDR2 YFSETQ. Trimming took 0 bases from V and 5 from J, leaving 11 bases between them. This CDR3 contains 14 residues. The CDR3 DNA reads as TGCGCCAGCAGCTTGGAGGTCCACGGGGAGACCCAGTACTTC. Its translation is CASSLEVHGETQYF.

Turning to this clonotype: Sequence at one end of the junction differs from germline and may be a read error. CDR3 amino acids: CRARGRGREQFF. The CDR3, as DNA: TGCAGGGCTAGAGGGCGGGGCCGGGAGCAGTTCTTC. The chain combines TRBV20-1 with TRBJ2-1; tentatively, D is TRBD2 (6 bases). The CDR3 runs to 12 residues. Germline V gene sequence: CDR1 DFQATT, CDR2 SNEGSKA (reference sequence).

This clonotype appeared a few times. The chain recombines TRBV20-1 with TRBJ2-5; D unclear. Per germline, CDR1 DFQATT and CDR2 SNEGSKA (reference sequence). V lost 0 bases, J lost 1 base, and 9 bases lay in between. The CDR3 is 14 residues long. The DNA for the CDR3 is TGCAGTGCTAGAGATCCCCAGGCCCAAGAGACCCAGTACTTC. The encoded protein is CSARDPQAQETQYF.

The table lists this clonotype with many counts. V and J are TRBV29-1 and TRBJ1-1; possibly TRBD1 for D (5 bases). The CDR3 runs 13 residues. With 4 bases removed from V and 2 bases from J, the gap between germline ends came to 11 bases. Per germline, CDR1 SQVTM and CDR2 ANQGSEA. The CDR3 DNA reads as TGCAGCGTTGGGGGCAGGTTAAACACTGAAGCTTTCTTT. Protein product: CSVGGRLNTEAFF. Full variable domain (rest looked up from reference TRBV29-1 and TRBJ1-1): SAVISQKPSRDICQRGTSLTIQCQVDSQVTMMFWYRQQPGQSLTLIATANQGSEATYESGFVIDKFPISRPNLTFSTLTVSNMSPEDSSIYLCSVGGRLNTEAFFGQGTRLTVV.

This clonotype showed up just a few times. The genes are TRBV5-1 and TRBJ2-5; D is perhaps TRBD2 (5 bases). Germline V gives CDR1 SGHRS, CDR2 YFSETQ. This CDR3 is 16 amino acids long. V was clipped by 4 bases and J by 1 base, with 17 bases between them. The CDR3 DNA reads as TGCGCCAGCAGCCCCGCCGTCGGGGTTTTCCAAGAGACCCAGTACTTC. As protein: CASSPAVGVFQETQYF.

To note about this clonotype: A much larger clone is a single base away; this may be a read error. The chain carries TRBV7-9 and TRBJ2-7, with D unclear. The V and J ends lost 9 bases and 7 bases respectively, with 19 bases between them. The CDR3 runs 13 residues. Per the germline V gene, CDR1 is SEHNR and CDR2 is FQNEAQ (reference sequence). This CDR3 reads CASLPMVYNEQYF. The CDR3 nucleotides read TGTGCCAGTTTACCTATGGTCTACAATGAGCAGTACTTC.

This clonotype appeared a few times. The chain is built from TRBV12-3 or TRBV12-4 and TRBJ1-6; D is undetermined. V dropped 6 bases and J dropped 8 bases, with 14 bases sitting between them. The CDR3 extends over 14 amino acids. The CDR3 DNA reads as TGTGCCAGCAGCCCTACCGGAGGAGATTCACCCCTCCACTTT. It yields the protein CASSPTGGDSPLHF.

This chain joins TRBV11-2 and TRBJ1-4, with 9 bases lining up with TRBD1. Germline V gene sequence: CDR1 SGHAT, CDR2 FQNNGV. This CDR3 has 16 amino acids. V shed 5 bases, J shed 3 bases, and the junction held 7 bases outside the gene matches. The CDR3 DNA follows: TGTGCCAGCAGCCTCAGACAGGGGGACGCTAATGAAAAACTGTTTTTT. As protein: CASSLRQGDANEKLFF.

This clonotype showed up just a few times. The chain links TRBV29-1 to TRBJ1-5, with D maybe TRBD1 (6 bases). The V gene's germline CDR1 is SQVTM and CDR2 ANQGSEA. The CDR3 totals 15 residues. V was cut by 6 bases and J by 5 bases, with 20 bases left in between. This chain's CDR3 is CSVTLWGGEDQPQHF. The CDR3 coding sequence is TGCAGCGTAACGTTGTGGGGGGGCGAGGATCAGCCCCAGCATTTT.

As DNA, the CDR3 is TGTGCCAGCAGCACCCCTACCGGGCGGGTTGCGAACACCGGGGAGCTGTTTTTT. Translation gives CASSTPTGRVANTGELFF. V is TRBV7-9 and J is TRBJ2-2; a weak D match, TRBD2 (5 bases). V was clipped by 5 bases and J by 0 bases, with 19 bases between them. Looked up from germline, CDR1 is SEHNR and CDR2 is FQNEAQ (reference sequence). The CDR3 consists of 18 residues.

The CDR3 loop reads CRPTTDRSTYGYTF. In DNA, the CDR3 is TGCAGACCCACGACCGACAGGTCGACATATGGCTACACCTTC. This chain uses TRBV20-1 with TRBJ1-2; maybe TRBD1 (6 bases). Germline CDR1 reads DFQATT; CDR2 reads SNEGSKA (reference sequence). The CDR3 totals 14 residues.

The chain employs TRBV6-1 and TRBJ1-1, with D hard to call. The germline V gene has CDR1 MNHNS and CDR2 SASEGT. V was clipped by 8 bases and J by 8 bases, with 12 bases between them. CDR3 size: 11 residues. CDR3 bases: TGTGCCAGCGCTGAGATGGGGGAAGCTTTCTTT. It translates to CASAEMGEAFF.

This clonotype was seen only a few times. The rearrangement uses TRBV27 and TRBJ2-2; the D gene is possibly TRBD1 (7 bases). The V gene lost 5 bases and the J gene lost 4 bases, with 11 bases spanning the gap. The CDR3 runs 14 residues. The germline V gene has CDR1 MNHEY and CDR2 SMNVEV (reference sequence). CDR3 sequence: CASSPQGGTGELFF. In DNA form, the CDR3 reads TGTGCCAGCAGTCCCCAGGGGGGCACCGGGGAGCTGTTTTTT.

J is TRBJ1-1 and V is TRBV13; tentative D call: TRBD1 (5 bases). From germline, CDR1 is PRHDT and CDR2 FYEKMQ (reference sequence). The CDR3 contains 14 residues. V dropped 3 bases and J dropped 2 bases, with 10 bases sitting between them. The CDR3: CASSLWQGNTEAFF. For the CDR3, the DNA is TGTGCCAGCAGCTTGTGGCAGGGCAACACTGAAGCTTTCTTT.